Below, 25 T cell receptor beta chains from the same sample are listed, as sequenced in a study of blood T cell repertoires in COVID-19. Assay: immunoSEQ multiplex PCR; the TCRdb copy retains only in-frame clones and omits some. In the table there are over 50,000 clones, 85% of which are singletons. The sequenced sample consisted of peripheral blood. The source is a human donor in a cohort sampled during active COVID-19.

The chain is built from TRBV29-1 and TRBJ2-3, with 8 positions matching TRBD1. The germline V gene has CDR1 SQVTM and CDR2 ANQGSEA. This CDR3 comprises 14 residues. J lost 4 bases, V lost 7 bases, and 10 bases had no gene match. The CDR3: CSETSGGRSDTQYF. The CDR3, as DNA: TGCAGCGAAACTTCAGGGGGCAGATCAGATACGCAGTATTTT.

The chain combines TRBV6-5 with TRBJ1-2, with D possibly TRBD1 on 6 matching bases. The germline V gene has CDR1 MNHEY and CDR2 SVGAGI. V was shortened by 6 bases and J by 8 bases, with 16 bases between the two germline ends. The CDR3 length is 13 residues. The CDR3 nucleotides read TGTGCCAGCAGATTGACAGGTTCGGGAGGCTACACCTTC. Translating it yields CASRLTGSGGYTF.

This chain uses TRBV18 with TRBJ2-1, with 8 bases aligning to TRBD1. This CDR3 region has 15 residues. Germline V gives CDR1 KGHSH, CDR2 LQKENI. The ends lost 6 bases at V and 3 bases at J; junction bases unmatched: 7. CDR3 region: CASSAGGPLYNEQFF. The CDR3 coding sequence is TGTGCCAGCTCTGCAGGGGGCCCCCTCTACAATGAGCAGTTCTTC.

The chain combines TRBV5-1 with TRBJ2-1, with TRBD2 identical over 16 bases. The germline V gene has CDR1 SGHRS and CDR2 YFSETQ. The V and J ends lost 5 bases and 2 bases, in that order; junction bases with no gene match: 7. This CDR3 spans 18 amino acids. In DNA form, the CDR3 reads TGCGCCAGCAGGATGGGACTAGCGGGAGGGATGGCCTACAATGAGCAGTTCTTC. It is translated as CASRMGLAGGMAYNEQFF. Variable domain in full (rest from reference TRBV5-1 and TRBJ2-1): KAGVTQTPRYLIKTRGQQVTLSCSPISGHRSVSWYQQTPGQGLQFLFEYFSETQRNKGNFPGRFSGRQFSNSRSEMNVSTLELGDSALYLCASRMGLAGGMAYNEQFFGPGTRLTVL.

The chain combines TRBV19 with TRBJ2-3, with TRBD1 matching over 10 bases. Germline CDR1 reads LNHDA; CDR2 reads SQIVND (reference sequence). Unmatched junction bases numbered 5, after V lost 6 bases and J lost 2 bases. This CDR3 comprises 15 residues. CDR3 sequence reads: CASRGTGEYTDTQYF. The CDR3 coding sequence is TGTGCCAGTAGGGGGACAGGGGAGTACACAGATACGCAGTATTTT.

J is TRBJ1-1 and V is TRBV28; 9 nucleotides agree with TRBD1. CDR3 size: 13 residues. V lost 8 bases, J lost 7 bases, and 8 bases stayed unmatched. Germline V gene data show CDR1 as MDHEN and CDR2 as SYDVKM. The CDR3 reads CASQGTGILEAFF. The CDR3 coding sequence is TGTGCCAGCCAGGGGACAGGGATCCTTGAAGCTTTCTTT.

The chain joins TRBV28 to TRBJ2-1; D is possibly TRBD2 (6 bases). The CDR3 consists of 16 residues. CDR1 is MDHEN, CDR2 SYDVKM, per germline. Trimming took off 6 bases at V and 3 bases at J, with 18 bases between the two ends. The CDR3 spells CASSPVGAGNYNEQFF. The CDR3 DNA sequence: TGTGCCAGCAGCCCGGTCGGGGCGGGGAACTACAATGAGCAGTTCTTC. Using reference TRBV28 and TRBJ2-1 for the parts outside the CDR3, the full variable domain is DVKVTQSSRYLVKRTGEKVFLECVQDMDHENMFWYRQDPGLGLRLIYFSYDVKMKEKGDIPEGYSVSREKKERFSLILESASTNQTSMYLCASSPVGAGNYNEQFFGPGTRLTVL.

The chain links TRBV11-1 to TRBJ2-1, with TRBD2 identical over 8 bases. The V gene end was trimmed by 3 bases and the J gene end by 9 bases; junction bases not matched to a gene: 4. This CDR3 contains 13 residues. Germline assignment: CDR1 SGHAT and CDR2 FQDESV (reference sequence). The CDR3 DNA sequence: TGTGCCAGCAGCTTGGGACTAGTCGGTGAGCAGTTCTTC. Its translation is CASSLGLVGEQFF. Filled out from reference TRBV11-1 and TRBJ2-1, the complete variable domain reads EAEVAQSPRYKITEKSQAVAFWCDPISGHATLYWYRQILGQGPELLVQFQDESVVDDSQLPKDRFSAERLKGVDSTLKIQPAELGDSAMYLCASSLGLVGEQFFGPGTRLTVL.

The V call is TRBV6-6, the J call TRBJ1-2, with D maybe TRBD1 (5 bases). Trimming removed 8 bases at V and 7 bases at J, with 23 bases between. Germline V gene data show CDR1 as MNHNY and CDR2 as SVGAGI (reference sequence). The CDR3 length is 15 residues. CDR3 sequence: CASLESRSGGGGYTF. The CDR3 DNA reads TGTGCCAGCCTTGAATCCCGGTCCGGGGGTGGTGGCTACACCTTC.

The chain recombines TRBV20-1 with TRBJ1-1, with 7 bases matching TRBD1. Germline CDR1 reads DFQATT; CDR2 reads SNEGSKA (reference sequence). The CDR3 is made up of 13 amino acids. With 3 bases clipped from V and 5 bases from J, the junction kept 6 bases outside the gene matches. For the CDR3, the DNA is TGCAGTGCTAGTCAGGGGGTAGGTACTGAAGCTTTCTTT. Amino acid sequence: CSASQGVGTEAFF.

The chain employs TRBV5-1 and TRBJ2-7; 8 nucleotides match TRBD1. Germline V gene sequence: CDR1 SGHRS, CDR2 YFSETQ. V gave up 4 bases and J gave up 7 bases; unmatched junction bases: 7. This CDR3 is built from 13 residues. This chain's CDR3 is CASSQQGAREQYF. The CDR3 region has the DNA TGCGCCAGCAGCCAGCAGGGGGCGCGAGAGCAGTACTTC.

Note on this clone: The sample holds other DNA sequences that translate to the same CDR3. The chain is built from TRBV27 and TRBJ2-5, with 8 bases fitting TRBD2. The germline CDR1 and CDR2 sequences are MNHEY and SMNVEV (reference sequence). V shed 2 bases and J 4 bases; nucleotides not matched to a gene: 3. The CDR3 totals 14 residues. The CDR3 spells CASSLRLAGETQYF. DNA of the CDR3: TGTGCCAGCAGTTTACGGCTAGCGGGAGAGACCCAGTACTTC.

The chain is built from TRBV28 and TRBJ1-1; unclear D gene. In germline, CDR1 is MDHEN, CDR2 SYDVKM. The V end was cut by 6 bases, the J end by 6 bases, with 8 bases between. This CDR3 is built from 11 residues. DNA for the CDR3: TGTGCCAGCAGCGGACTGTCTGAAGCTTTCTTT. Its translation: CASSGLSEAFF. Based on the CDR3 plus reference TRBV28 and TRBJ1-1, the full variable domain is DVKVTQSSRYLVKRTGEKVFLECVQDMDHENMFWYRQDPGLGLRLIYFSYDVKMKEKGDIPEGYSVSREKKERFSLILESASTNQTSMYLCASSGLSEAFFGQGTRLTVV.

V is TRBV5-1 and J is TRBJ2-2; maybe TRBD1 (5 bases). Germline CDR1 SGHRS, CDR2 YFSETQ. The CDR3 runs 16 residues. The V gene lost 2 bases and the J gene lost 1 base, with 12 bases spanning the gap. The CDR3: CASSLRGSQNTGELFF. DNA for the CDR3: TGCGCCAGCAGCTTAAGGGGATCCCAGAACACCGGGGAGCTGTTTTTT.

CDR3 protein: CASSQDYGGFGSYEQYF. The DNA of the CDR3 is TGCGCCAGCAGCCAAGATTATGGAGGATTCGGTTCCTACGAGCAGTACTTC. The chain uses TRBV4-1 and TRBJ2-7; TRBD2 is a possible D gene (5 bases). The CDR3 loop spans 17 amino acids. Deletions cut 0 bases from V and 1 base from J, with 16 bases between. The V gene's germline CDR1 is MGHRA and CDR2 YSYEKL.

This clone occurred a few times. V gene TRBV19 combines with J gene TRBJ1-5; D possibly corresponds to TRBD1 (5 bases). V dropped 4 bases and J dropped 11 bases, with 15 bases sitting between them. The CDR3 is 13 amino acids. Germline CDR1 reads LNHDA; CDR2 reads SQIVND (reference sequence). CDR3 nucleotide sequence: TGTGCCAGTAGTACATGGGGGGAATTTTCCCAGCATTTT. This gives the protein CASSTWGEFSQHF.

J is TRBJ1-1 and V is TRBV5-1; TRBD1 agrees at 11 bases. Looked up from germline, CDR1 is SGHRS and CDR2 is YFSETQ. The CDR3 has 16 amino acids. Trimming removed 2 bases from V and 2 bases from J; junction bases left unmatched: 5. CDR3 sequence reads: CASSFQGQGANTEAFF. The CDR3 region has the DNA TGCGCCAGCAGCTTCCAAGGACAGGGGGCCAACACTGAAGCTTTCTTT.

The rearrangement joins TRBV28 to TRBJ2-5, with 12 bases aligning to TRBD2. There are 15 residues in the CDR3. The germline V gene has CDR1 MDHEN and CDR2 SYDVKM. V dropped 4 bases and J dropped 4; count of bases not matched to a gene: 4. CDR3 bases: TGTGCCAGCAGTTCCTCACTAGCGGGAGGAGAGACCCAGTACTTC. It codes for CASSSSLAGGETQYF.

This clone was observed a few times. V and J are TRBV30 and TRBJ2-6, with D uncertain. CDR3 length equals 15 residues. Looked up from germline, CDR1 is GTSNPN and CDR2 is SVGIG (reference sequence). V lost 2 bases to trimming and J lost 0 bases, with 8 bases between them. CDR3 bases: TGTGCCTGGAGTCCGGTCTACTCTGGGGCCAACGTCCTGACTTTC. As protein: CAWSPVYSGANVLTF.

CDR3 coding DNA: TGCGCCAGCAGCCAAGATTTTACCTGGGCTCAAGAGACCCAGTACTTC. Protein: CASSQDFTWAQETQYF. The V and J genes are TRBV4-1 and TRBJ2-5; no definite D call. Trimming stripped 0 bases from V and 2 bases from J, with 13 bases between. The CDR3 runs 16 residues. The germline V gene encodes CDR1 MGHRA and CDR2 YSYEKL.

V and J are TRBV10-3 and TRBJ1-1, with D maybe TRBD1 (5 bases). Germline V lookup: CDR1 ENHRY, CDR2 SYGVKD. The CDR3 is 15 amino acids. V lost 3 bases to trimming and J lost 4 bases, with 15 bases between them. The chain's CDR3 is CAISDSGLRGTEAFF. The CDR3 DNA sequence: TGTGCCATCAGTGACTCGGGACTGAGGGGCACTGAAGCTTTCTTT.

The chain combines TRBV28 with TRBJ2-7; 7 bases are shared with TRBD1. The ends lost 7 bases at V and 4 bases at J; junction bases unmatched: 10. The CDR3 runs to 14 residues. Germline V lookup: CDR1 MDHEN, CDR2 SYDVKM. DNA of the CDR3: TGTGCCAGCATCGAACCGGGACAGCCATACGAGCAGTACTTC. The encoded protein is CASIEPGQPYEQYF.

The DNA of the CDR3 is TGTGCCAGCAGCCAAGTCGGGACTGAAGCTTTCTTT. Translating it yields CASSQVGTEAFF. The chain recombines TRBV3-1 (or the pseudogene TRBV3-2) with TRBJ1-1; no clear D gene. The CDR3 sequence is 12 residues long. V gave up 1 base and J gave up 5 bases, with 5 bases separating them. CDR1 LGHDT and CDR2 YNNKEL come from the germline V gene (reference sequence).

V gene TRBV5-1 combines with J gene TRBJ1-4; a weak D match, TRBD1 (6 bases). The CDR3 consists of 19 residues. V was cut by 0 bases and J by 0 bases, with 18 bases left in between. Germline-derived CDR1 and CDR2 are SGHRS and YFSETQ. In DNA form, the CDR3 reads TGCGCCAGCAGCTTGGAGCGGGAGGGCAGGGGTGCAACTAATGAAAAACTGTTTTTT. Residues: CASSLEREGRGATNEKLFF.

The V call is TRBV6-5, the J call TRBJ2-3; 7 bases fit TRBD2. CDR1 and CDR2 (germline): MNHEY, SVGAGI. The CDR3 runs 13 residues. V trimming: 2 bases; J trimming: 6 bases; junction bases outside the gene matches: 2. CDR3 sequence (DNA): TGTGCCAGCAGTTACACCGGGGGGGATACGCAGTATTTT. Translation: CASSYTGGDTQYF.